The T cell receptor beta chain under discussion was sequenced for a study of CD8+ T cells in alopecia areata. V dropped 6 bases and J dropped 5 bases, with 12 bases sitting between them. The CDR3 runs 13 residues. Germline loops: CDR1 SGHAT, CDR2 FQDESV (reference sequence). Treatment reported: oral pan-JAK inhibitor, 5-10 mg twice daily. Study results and limitations: The study found TCR sharing across patients less clear than in mice, possibly for HLA reasons. Normal scalp had lower clonality than lesional scalp, with alopecia totalis/universalis lesions showing this most strongly.

This clone was detected a few times. Its specificity is not known. The authors extracted RNA and reverse transcribed it into cDNA as the sequencing template. Assay used: immunoSEQ multiplex PCR; TCRdb lists only in-frame clones, some missing. The data contain under 200,000 clones, less than 70% of them singletons. The receptor was isolated from a human donor with alopecia areata. The material was CD4+ T cells sorted from blood, obtained at week 24, from a patient treated with tofacitinib. The chain recombines TRBV11-1 with TRBJ2-3, with D perhaps matching TRBD1 (6 bases). The CDR3 DNA is TGTGCCAGCAGGTACAGGGTGGGAGATACGCAGTATTTT. Residues: CASRYRVGDTQYF.